The source of this T cell receptor beta chain is a study of T cell responses to AZD1222 COVID-19 vaccine. Findings of the study overall: Clonal diversity was possibly underestimated, and white British individuals and females predominated among donors.

A word on this clone: Antigen unknown.

Germline values: CDR1 MNHEY, CDR2 SVGAGI. Trimming removed 5 bases from V and 8 bases from J, with 18 bases in between. CDR3 size: 15 residues. The table came from immunoSEQ multiplex PCR; TCRdb's copy has only in-frame clones and leaves some out. The table lists about 200,000 clones, approximately 91% of them singletons. The receptor was isolated from an adult who received the AZD1222 COVID-19 vaccine. The chain carries TRBV6-5 and TRBJ2-2; D not certain. This sample comprised peripheral blood, obtained 28 days after the second AZD1222 dose. CDR3 bases: TGTGCCAGCAGTCTTTGGAACAGCGAGAGAGGGGAGCTGTTTTTT. It translates to CASSLWNSERGELFF.